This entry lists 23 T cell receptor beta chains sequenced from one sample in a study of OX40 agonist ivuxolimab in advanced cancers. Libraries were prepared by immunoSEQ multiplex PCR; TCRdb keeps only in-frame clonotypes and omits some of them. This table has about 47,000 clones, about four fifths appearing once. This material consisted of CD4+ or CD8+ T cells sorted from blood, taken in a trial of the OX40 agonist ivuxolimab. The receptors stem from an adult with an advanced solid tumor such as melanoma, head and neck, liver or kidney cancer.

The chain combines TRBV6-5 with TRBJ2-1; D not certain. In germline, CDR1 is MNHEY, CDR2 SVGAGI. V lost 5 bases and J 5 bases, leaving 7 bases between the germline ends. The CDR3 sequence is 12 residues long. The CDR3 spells CASSELDNEQFF. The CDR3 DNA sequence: TGTGCCAGCAGTGAGTTAGACAATGAGCAGTTCTTC.

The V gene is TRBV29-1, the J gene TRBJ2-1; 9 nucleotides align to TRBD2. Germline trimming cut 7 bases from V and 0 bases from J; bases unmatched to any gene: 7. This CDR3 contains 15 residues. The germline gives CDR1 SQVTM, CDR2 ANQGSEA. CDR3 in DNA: TGCAGCGCTTTTGGACTAGCGAGCTCCTACAATGAGCAGTTCTTC. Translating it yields CSAFGLASSYNEQFF.

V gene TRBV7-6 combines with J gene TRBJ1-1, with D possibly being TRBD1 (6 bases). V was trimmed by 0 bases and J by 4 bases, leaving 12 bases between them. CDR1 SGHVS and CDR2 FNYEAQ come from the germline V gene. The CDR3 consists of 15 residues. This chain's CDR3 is CASSLASGVSTEAFF. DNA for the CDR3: TGTGCCAGCAGCTTAGCGTCAGGGGTGAGCACTGAAGCTTTCTTT.

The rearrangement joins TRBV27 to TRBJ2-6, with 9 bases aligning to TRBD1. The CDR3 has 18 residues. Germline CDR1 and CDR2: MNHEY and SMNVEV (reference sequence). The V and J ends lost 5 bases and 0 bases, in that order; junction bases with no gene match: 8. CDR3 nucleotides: TGTGCCAGCAGTCCTACAGGGGGCTCCCCCTCTGGGGCCAACGTCCTGACTTTC. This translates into CASSPTGGSPSGANVLTF.

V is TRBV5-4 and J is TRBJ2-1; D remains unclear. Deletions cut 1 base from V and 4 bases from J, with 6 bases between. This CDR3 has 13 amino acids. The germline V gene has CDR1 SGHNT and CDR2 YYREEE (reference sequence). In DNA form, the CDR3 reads TGTGCCAGCAGCTTGACGGAATACAATGAGCAGTTCTTC. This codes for CASSLTEYNEQFF.

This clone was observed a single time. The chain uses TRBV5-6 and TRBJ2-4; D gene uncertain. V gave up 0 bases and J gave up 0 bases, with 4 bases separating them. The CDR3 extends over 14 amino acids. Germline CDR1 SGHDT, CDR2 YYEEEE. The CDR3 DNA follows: TGTGCCAGCAGCTTGGGGATAGCCAAAAACATTCAGTACTTC. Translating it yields CASSLGIAKNIQYF.

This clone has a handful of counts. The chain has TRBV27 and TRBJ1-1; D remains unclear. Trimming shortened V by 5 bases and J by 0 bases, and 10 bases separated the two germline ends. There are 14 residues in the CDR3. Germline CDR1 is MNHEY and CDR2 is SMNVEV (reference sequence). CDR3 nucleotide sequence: TGTGCCAGCAGTAGATCGATAATGAACACTGAAGCTTTCTTT. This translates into CASSRSIMNTEAFF.

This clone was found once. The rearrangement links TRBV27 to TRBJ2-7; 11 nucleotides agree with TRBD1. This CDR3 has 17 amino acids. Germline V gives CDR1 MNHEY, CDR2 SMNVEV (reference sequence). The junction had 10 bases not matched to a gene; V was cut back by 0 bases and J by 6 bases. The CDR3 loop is CASSLSIVWDRGSEQYF. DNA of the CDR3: TGTGCCAGCAGTTTATCGATCGTTTGGGACAGGGGGAGCGAGCAGTACTTC.

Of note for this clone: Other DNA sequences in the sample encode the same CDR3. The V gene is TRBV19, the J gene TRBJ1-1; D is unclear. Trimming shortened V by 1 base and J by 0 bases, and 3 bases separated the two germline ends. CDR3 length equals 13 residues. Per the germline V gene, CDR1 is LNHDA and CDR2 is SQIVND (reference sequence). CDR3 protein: CASSIGVNTEAFF. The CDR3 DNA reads TGTGCCAGTAGTATAGGTGTGAACACTGAAGCTTTCTTT. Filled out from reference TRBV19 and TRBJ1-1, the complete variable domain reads DGGITQSPKYLFRKEGQNVTLSCEQNLNHDAMYWYRQDPGQGLRLIYYSQIVNDFQKGDIAEGYSVSREKKESFPLTVTSAQKNPTAFYLCASSIGVNTEAFFGQGTRLTVV.

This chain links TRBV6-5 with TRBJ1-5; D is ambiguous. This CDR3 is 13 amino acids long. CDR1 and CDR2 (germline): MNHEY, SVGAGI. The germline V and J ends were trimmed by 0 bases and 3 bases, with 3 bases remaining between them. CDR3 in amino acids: CASSYSINQPQHF. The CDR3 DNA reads TGTGCCAGCAGTTACTCGATCAATCAGCCCCAGCATTTT.

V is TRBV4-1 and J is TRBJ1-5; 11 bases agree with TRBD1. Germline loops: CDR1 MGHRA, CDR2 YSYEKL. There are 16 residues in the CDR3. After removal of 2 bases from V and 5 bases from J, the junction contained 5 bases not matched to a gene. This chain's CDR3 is CASSQQDRGLYQPQHF. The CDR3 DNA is TGCGCCAGCAGCCAACAGGACAGGGGGCTGTATCAGCCCCAGCATTTT.

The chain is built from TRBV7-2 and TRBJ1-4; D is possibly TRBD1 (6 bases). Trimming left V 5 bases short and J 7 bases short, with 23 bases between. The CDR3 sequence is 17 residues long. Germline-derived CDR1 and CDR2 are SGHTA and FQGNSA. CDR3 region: CASSHYPMQGPLEKLFF. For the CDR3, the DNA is TGTGCCAGCAGCCACTACCCAATGCAGGGGCCTCTTGAAAAACTGTTTTTT.

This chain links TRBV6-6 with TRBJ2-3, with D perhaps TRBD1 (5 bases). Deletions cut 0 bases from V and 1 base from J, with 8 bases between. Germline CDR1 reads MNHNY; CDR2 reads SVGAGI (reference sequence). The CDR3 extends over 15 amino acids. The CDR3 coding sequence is TGTGCCAGCAGTTACTCGACCAGGGGCACAGATACGCAGTATTTT. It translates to CASSYSTRGTDTQYF.

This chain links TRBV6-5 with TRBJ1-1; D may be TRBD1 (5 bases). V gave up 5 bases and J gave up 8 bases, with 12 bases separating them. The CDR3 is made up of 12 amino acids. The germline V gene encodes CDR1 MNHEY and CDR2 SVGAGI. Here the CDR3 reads CASSELGTEAFF. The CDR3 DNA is TGTGCCAGCAGTGAATTAGGGACGGAAGCTTTCTTT.

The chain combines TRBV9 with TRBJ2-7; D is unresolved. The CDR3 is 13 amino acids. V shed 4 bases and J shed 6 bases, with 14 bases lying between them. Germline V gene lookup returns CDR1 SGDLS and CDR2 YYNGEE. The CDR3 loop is CASSLTGLSEQYF. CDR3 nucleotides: TGTGCCAGCAGCTTGACGGGCCTGAGCGAGCAGTACTTC. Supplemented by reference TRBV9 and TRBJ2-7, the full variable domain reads DSGVTQTPKHLITATGQRVTLRCSPRSGDLSVYWYQQSLDQGLQFLIQYYNGEERAKGNILERFSAQQFPDLHSELNLSSLELGDSALYFCASSLTGLSEQYFGPGTRLTVT.

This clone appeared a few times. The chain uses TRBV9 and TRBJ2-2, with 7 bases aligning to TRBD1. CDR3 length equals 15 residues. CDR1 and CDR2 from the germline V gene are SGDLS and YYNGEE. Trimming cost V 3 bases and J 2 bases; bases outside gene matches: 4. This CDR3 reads CASSATGANTGELFF. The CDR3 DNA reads TGTGCCAGCAGCGCCACAGGGGCTAACACCGGGGAGCTGTTTTTT.

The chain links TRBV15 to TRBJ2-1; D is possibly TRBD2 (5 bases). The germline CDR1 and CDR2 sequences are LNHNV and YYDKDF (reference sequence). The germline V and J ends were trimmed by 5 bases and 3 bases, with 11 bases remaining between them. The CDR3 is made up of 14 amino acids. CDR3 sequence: CATSSGWNYNEQFF. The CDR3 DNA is TGTGCCACCAGCTCGGGGTGGAACTACAATGAGCAGTTCTTC.

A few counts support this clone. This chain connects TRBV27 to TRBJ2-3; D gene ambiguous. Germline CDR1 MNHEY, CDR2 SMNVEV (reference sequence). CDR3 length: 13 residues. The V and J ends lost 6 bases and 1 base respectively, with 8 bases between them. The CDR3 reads CASSPVGTDTQYF. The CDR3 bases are TGTGCCAGCAGCCCCGTCGGCACAGATACGCAGTATTTT.

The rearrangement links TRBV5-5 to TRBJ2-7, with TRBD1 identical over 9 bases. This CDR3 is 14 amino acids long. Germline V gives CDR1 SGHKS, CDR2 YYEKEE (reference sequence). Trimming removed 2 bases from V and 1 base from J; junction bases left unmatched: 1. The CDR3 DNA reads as TGTGCCAGCAGCTTCGGGACAGGGTCCTACGAGCAGTACTTC. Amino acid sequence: CASSFGTGSYEQYF.

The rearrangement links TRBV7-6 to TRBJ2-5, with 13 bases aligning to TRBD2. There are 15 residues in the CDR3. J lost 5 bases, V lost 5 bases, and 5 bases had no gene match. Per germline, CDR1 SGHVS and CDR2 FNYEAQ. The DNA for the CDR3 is TGTGCCAGCAGCCGGACTAGCGGGGGTATTGAGACCCAGTACTTC. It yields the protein CASSRTSGGIETQYF. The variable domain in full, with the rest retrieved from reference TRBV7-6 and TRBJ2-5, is GAGVSQSPRYKVTKRGQDVALRCDPISGHVSLYWYRQALGQGPEFLTYFNYEAQQDKSGLPNDRFSAERPEGSISTLTIQRTEQRDSAMYRCASSRTSGGIETQYFGPGTRLLVL.

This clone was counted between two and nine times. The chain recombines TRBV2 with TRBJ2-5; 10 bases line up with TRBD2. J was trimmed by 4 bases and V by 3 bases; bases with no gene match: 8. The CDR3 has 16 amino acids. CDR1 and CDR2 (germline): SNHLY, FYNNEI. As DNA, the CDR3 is TGTGCCAGCAGTGACAACGGACTAGCGGTGGGAGAGACCCAGTACTTC. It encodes CASSDNGLAVGETQYF.

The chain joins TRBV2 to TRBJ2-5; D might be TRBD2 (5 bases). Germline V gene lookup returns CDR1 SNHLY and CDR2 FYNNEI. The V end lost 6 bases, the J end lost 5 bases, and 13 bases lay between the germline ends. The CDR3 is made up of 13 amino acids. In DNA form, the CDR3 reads TGTGCCAGCAGGGACTTAGCCCCGGAGACCCAGTACTTC. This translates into CASRDLAPETQYF.

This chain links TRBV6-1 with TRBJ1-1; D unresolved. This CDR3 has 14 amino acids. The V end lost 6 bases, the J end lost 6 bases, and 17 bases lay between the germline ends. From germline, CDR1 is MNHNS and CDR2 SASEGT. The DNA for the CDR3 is TGTGCCAGCAGGGCTACAGAAGAAGGTGCTGAAGCTTTCTTT. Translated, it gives CASRATEEGAEAFF.